A selection of T cell receptor beta chains follows, all from one sample in a study of long-term antiretroviral therapy in people with HIV. The repertoire was sequenced with immunoSEQ multiplex PCR; TCRdb's copy has only in-frame clones and lacks some. The sample carries about 25,000 clones, approximately 83% recorded once. This specimen was unsorted PBMCs, taken 1.2 years after starting antiretroviral therapy. All receptors come from a man in his fifties with HIV. Each CDR3 is given without its conserved first and last residue. Fields, in order: V gene, J gene, CDR3 protein.

v_gene: TRBV6-6; j_gene: TRBJ1-5; CDR3aa: ASWVGGNQPQH
v_gene: TRBV5-1; j_gene: TRBJ2-7; CDR3aa: ASSLGGVRDEQY
v_gene: TRBV7-2; j_gene: TRBJ2-5; CDR3aa: ASSLEMIAGRLSGETQY
v_gene: TRBV7-2; j_gene: TRBJ2-5; CDR3aa: ASSPLAGVQETQY
v_gene: TRBV7-2; j_gene: TRBJ2-3; CDR3aa: ASSFRDTQY
v_gene: TRBV27; j_gene: TRBJ2-7; CDR3aa: ASSLSPDYEQY
v_gene: TRBV30; j_gene: TRBJ1-2; CDR3aa: AWSPPRTGMPSYGYT
v_gene: TRBV6-1; j_gene: TRBJ1-2; CDR3aa: ASSGGTGHGYT
v_gene: TRBV19; j_gene: TRBJ1-5; CDR3aa: ASSIDRRGRGNQPQH
v_gene: TRBV7-6; j_gene: TRBJ2-1; CDR3aa: ASSLVAGTSASLYNEQF
v_gene: TRBV5-1; j_gene: TRBJ2-5; CDR3aa: ASSLGAQETQY
v_gene: TRBV7-2; j_gene: TRBJ1-1; CDR3aa: ASSLRWGTEAF
v_gene: TRBV7-8; j_gene: TRBJ1-2; CDR3aa: ASSFLSRQNGYT
v_gene: TRBV13; j_gene: TRBJ1-1; CDR3aa: ASSSPGMGNTEAF
v_gene: TRBV7-8; j_gene: TRBJ2-2; CDR3aa: ASSSRPPNPNTGELF
v_gene: TRBV28; j_gene: TRBJ2-4; CDR3aa: ASSVPGHTIGNIQY
v_gene: TRBV5-6; j_gene: TRBJ2-3; CDR3aa: ASSTGTAWSTQY
v_gene: TRBV29-1; j_gene: TRBJ1-2; CDR3aa: SVEGLGTQGYT
v_gene: TRBV19; j_gene: TRBJ1-6; CDR3aa: ASSIGGSPLH
v_gene: TRBV7-2; j_gene: TRBJ1-2; CDR3aa: ASSSPGTGGGYT
v_gene: TRBV5-4; j_gene: TRBJ1-4; CDR3aa: ASSLETREKLF
v_gene: TRBV5-1; j_gene: TRBJ2-3; CDR3aa: ASSFTGRKTDTQY
v_gene: TRBV27; j_gene: TRBJ1-2; CDR3aa: ASSPHRAANYGYT